The present T cell receptor beta chain was sequenced within a study of blood T cell repertoires in COVID-19. Study background: Sites across the United States, Italy and Spain contributed samples from acute and convalescent COVID-19. The cDNA or gDNA used as material had been derived from T cells, B-cell-depleted T cells, or PBMCs.

In the authors' methods: The assay estimated nucleated cells by amplifying reference gene primers. The assay was immunoSEQ multiplex PCR, and TCRdb's table has in-frame clones only and misses some. V, J and clone size are taken as reported in that table, and D and trimming were inferred from the DNA itself. This sample yields 200,000 to 300,000 clones, of which about four fifths are seen a single time; approximately 9.6% belongs to the top ten. CDR3 length equals 14 residues. Trimming took 7 bases from V and 0 from J, leaving 10 bases between them. This TCR came from a woman of 80 years or more with acute or convalescent COVID-19. The V gene is TRBV5-3, the J gene TRBJ2-2, with D maybe TRBD1 (6 bases). TRBV5-3 is marked as an open reading frame, function uncertain. Sample: peripheral blood. This CDR3 is CARGRTANTGELFF. The DNA of the CDR3 is TGTGCCAGAGGAAGGACAGCGAACACCGGGGAGCTGTTTTTT.